Each of the 32 T cell receptor beta chains below was sequenced from the same sample in a study of cytomegalovirus exposure and HLA in healthy donors. A multiplex PCR was run with 60 Vbeta primers and 13 Jbeta primers. Measured with immunoSEQ multiplex PCR; TCRdb has only the in-frame clones, and not every one. Of over 150,000 clones in the sample, roughly 79% were seen once. Sequencing input: PBMCs. These receptors all come from a man aged 18 to 30 in good health and CMV-seronegative.

This chain joins TRBV5-1 and TRBJ1-1, with D possibly matching TRBD1 (6 bases). Germline CDR1 reads SGHRS; CDR2 reads YFSETQ. Trimming removed 0 bases from V and 4 bases from J, with 10 bases in between. The CDR3 sequence is 14 residues long. This CDR3 is CASSLATGSTEAFF. For the CDR3, the DNA is TGCGCCAGCAGCTTGGCCACAGGGAGCACTGAAGCTTTCTTT.

CDR3 in amino acids: CASRTAGQPWGYTF. The CDR3 DNA sequence: TGTGCCAGCAGGACCGCGGGACAGCCTTGGGGCTACACCTTC. V and J are TRBV27 and TRBJ1-2, with 7 bases that match TRBD1. Germline CDR1 reads MNHEY; CDR2 reads SMNVEV (reference sequence). The V and J ends lost 6 bases and 8 bases, in that order; junction bases with no gene match: 12. The CDR3 totals 14 residues.

Of note for this clone: Different DNA sequences within this sample yield the same CDR3. CDR3 DNA sequence: TGTGCCAGCTCACTACTAGCGGGGGGTTACGAGCAGTACTTC. Its translation is CASSLLAGGYEQYF. This sequence joins TRBV18 and TRBJ2-7, with TRBD2 matching 12 bases. This CDR3 has 14 amino acids. V lost 4 bases to trimming and J lost 4 bases; unmatched junction nucleotides: 2. Looked up from germline, CDR1 is KGHSH and CDR2 is LQKENI.

V usage is TRBV18 and J usage is TRBJ1-1; 7 positions agree with TRBD1. Germline V gives CDR1 KGHSH, CDR2 LQKENI. CDR3 length: 14 amino acids. With 3 bases clipped from V and 4 bases from J, the junction kept 5 bases outside the gene matches. The CDR3 sequence: CASSPPQGSTEAFF. The CDR3 bases are TGTGCCAGCTCACCCCCACAGGGGAGCACTGAAGCTTTCTTT. Full variable domain (outside the CDR3, taken from reference TRBV18 and TRBJ1-1): NAGVMQNPRHLVRRRGQEARLRCSPMKGHSHVYWYRQLPEEGLKFMVYLQKENIIDESGMPKERFSAEFPKEGPSILRIQQVVRGDSAAYFCASSPPQGSTEAFFGQGTRLTVV.

The chain joins TRBV5-1 to TRBJ2-5, with D perhaps matching TRBD1 (6 bases). With 4 bases removed from V and 1 base from J, the gap between germline ends came to 17 bases. The germline gives CDR1 SGHRS, CDR2 YFSETQ. This CDR3 has 16 amino acids. The CDR3 is CASSAGPGTLQETQYF. The DNA of the CDR3 is TGCGCCAGCAGCGCGGGCCCCGGGACACTCCAAGAGACCCAGTACTTC.

The table lists this clone with a few counts. At one end the junction does not follow the germline gene, possibly because of a read error. The chain carries TRBV7-9 and TRBJ2-3, with D possibly being TRBD1 (5 bases). Per germline, CDR1 SEHNR and CDR2 FQNEAQ (reference sequence). The CDR3 has 15 amino acids. The CDR3 sequence: CSSSSPLGADDTQYF. The CDR3 DNA follows: TGTTCCAGCAGCTCGCCTTTAGGGGCCGATGATACGCAGTATTTT.

The V gene is TRBV7-9, the J gene TRBJ2-1; perhaps TRBD2 as D (5 bases). V was trimmed by 5 bases and J by 7 bases, leaving 18 bases between them. The CDR3 is made up of 15 amino acids. From germline, CDR1 is SEHNR and CDR2 FQNEAQ (reference sequence). The CDR3 protein is CASSPRGKEWNEQFF. In nucleotides, the CDR3 is TGTGCCAGCAGCCCTAGAGGGAAGGAATGGAATGAGCAGTTCTTC. The full variable domain, rest sourced from reference TRBV7-9 and TRBJ2-1, is DTGVSQNPRHKITKRGQNVTFRCDPISEHNRLYWYRQTLGQGPEFLTYFQNEAQLEKSRLLSDRFSAERPKGSFSTLEIQRTEQGDSAMYLCASSPRGKEWNEQFFGPGTRLTVL.

The chain employs TRBV7-3 and TRBJ2-1, with TRBD2 as a possible D gene (6 bases). The V gene lost 5 bases and the J gene lost 9 bases, with 14 bases spanning the gap. Germline values: CDR1 SGHTA, CDR2 FQGTGA. The CDR3 is 13 amino acids. CDR3 nucleotide sequence: TGTGCCAGCAGCCCGCTTAACGGGGGTGAGCAGTTCTTC. This encodes CASSPLNGGEQFF.

The chain uses TRBV29-1 and TRBJ2-2, with D maybe TRBD1 (5 bases). V lost 6 bases and J lost 7, with 18 bases in between. Germline CDR1 SQVTM, CDR2 ANQGSEA. CDR3 length equals 14 residues. The CDR3 coding sequence is TGCAGCGTGGATCTCGCCAGGGCTAACGGGGAGCTGTTTTTT. It is translated as CSVDLARANGELFF.

The gene calls are TRBV30 and TRBJ2-5; 13 bases fit TRBD2. V lost 3 bases, J lost 5 bases, and 3 bases stayed unmatched. The germline V gene encodes CDR1 GTSNPN and CDR2 SVGIG (reference sequence). The CDR3 is 14 amino acids. The CDR3 sequence: CAWRLAGGLETQYF. The CDR3, as DNA: TGTGCCTGGAGACTAGCGGGGGGGCTTGAGACCCAGTACTTC.

This clone was seen just once. The V call is TRBV5-1, the J call TRBJ1-2, with D perhaps matching TRBD1 (6 bases). This CDR3 is 12 amino acids long. Trimming removed 2 bases at V and 6 bases at J, with 8 bases between. CDR1 and CDR2 (germline): SGHRS, YFSETQ. DNA of the CDR3: TGCGCCAGCAGCTTCTCAGGGGATGGCTACACCTTC. As protein: CASSFSGDGYTF.

The chain joins TRBV9 to TRBJ1-2, with unresolved D. Germline CDR1 and CDR2: SGDLS and YYNGEE. V was clipped by 3 bases and J by 5 bases, with 17 bases between them. This CDR3 has 15 amino acids. DNA for the CDR3: TGTGCCAGCAGCGGCCCATCTGCGGCGCTATATGGCTACACCTTC. It is translated as CASSGPSAALYGYTF.

CDR3 protein: CASREDREVAFF. CDR3 sequence (DNA): TGTGCCAGCAGGGAGGACAGGGAAGTAGCTTTCTTT. This chain links TRBV2 with TRBJ1-1; 8 bases are a match to TRBD1. Germline trimming cut 6 bases from V and 10 bases from J; bases unmatched to any gene: 7. This CDR3 spans 12 amino acids. CDR1 SNHLY and CDR2 FYNNEI come from the germline V gene.

V gene TRBV6-5 combines with J gene TRBJ1-3; D gene uncertain. Germline CDR1 MNHEY, CDR2 SVGAGI. This CDR3 is built from 14 residues. Trimming removed 0 bases from V and 4 bases from J, with 7 bases in between. The DNA for the CDR3 is TGTGCCAGCAGTTACTCGGGCAGGGGAAACACCATATATTTT. Its protein product is CASSYSGRGNTIYF.

The chain employs TRBV6-4 and TRBJ2-3, with 8 bases fitting TRBD2. CDR1 and CDR2 from the germline V gene are MRHNA and SNTAGT. J lost 2 bases, V lost 3 bases, and 4 bases had no gene match. The CDR3 is 15 amino acids. CDR3 protein: CASSERGVATDTQYF. CDR3 DNA: TGTGCCAGCAGTGAGCGGGGGGTCGCCACAGATACGCAGTATTTT.

J is TRBJ1-5 and V is TRBV25-1; D possibly corresponds to TRBD1 (6 bases). The CDR3 is 15 residues long. V was cut by 4 bases and J by 6 bases, with 16 bases left in between. The germline gives CDR1 MGHDK, CDR2 SYGVNS. CDR3 sequence: CASSARTDRGQPQHF. The CDR3 DNA is TGTGCCAGCAGTGCGCGAACGGACAGAGGTCAGCCCCAGCATTTT.

The J gene is TRBJ2-1, the V gene TRBV15; possible D gene TRBD2, 5 bases. Per germline, CDR1 LNHNV and CDR2 YYDKDF (reference sequence). V lost 1 base to trimming and J lost 2 bases, with 15 bases between them. The CDR3 length is 17 residues. The CDR3 reads CATSRVLRGQAYNEQFF. Written as DNA, the CDR3 is TGTGCCACCAGCAGAGTCCTCCGAGGGCAGGCCTACAATGAGCAGTTCTTC.

The CDR3 region has the DNA TGTGCCAGCAGCCAAGGACAGGGCGCCGGGGAGACCCAGTACTTC. Amino acids: CASSQGQGAGETQYF. The rearrangement joins TRBV4-2 to TRBJ2-5; the match to TRBD1 covers 7 bases. Germline CDR1 reads LGHNA; CDR2 reads YNFKEQ. V lost 1 base to trimming and J lost 5 bases; unmatched junction nucleotides: 7. This CDR3 contains 15 residues.

This sequence joins TRBV7-2 and TRBJ2-5; 12 bases fit TRBD2. The CDR3 runs 18 residues. The V and J ends lost 5 bases and 1 base, in that order; junction bases with no gene match: 11. The V gene's germline CDR1 is SGHTA and CDR2 FQGNSA. CDR3 protein: CASSPQLAGGPAQETQYF. The CDR3 DNA is TGTGCCAGCAGCCCTCAACTAGCGGGGGGCCCCGCCCAAGAGACCCAGTACTTC.

CDR3 DNA sequence: TGCGCCAGCAGTGAGTCGACTCCCCAGGGTAATACGCAGTATTTT. It specifies CASSESTPQGNTQYF. The chain recombines TRBV10-1 with TRBJ2-3, with a possible D match to TRBD1 (5 bases). Trimming left V 0 bases short and J 7 bases short, with 14 bases between. Per the germline V gene, CDR1 is WNHNN and CDR2 is SYGVQD (reference sequence). The CDR3 spans 15 residues.

The chain links TRBV11-2 to TRBJ1-4; a weak D match, TRBD1 (5 bases). V gave up 3 bases and J gave up 7 bases, with 15 bases separating them. Germline values: CDR1 SGHAT, CDR2 FQNNGV. The CDR3 extends over 15 amino acids. CDR3 nucleotides: TGTGCCAGCAGCTTTTCGGAGGGGCACGGTGAAAAACTGTTTTTT. Its protein product is CASSFSEGHGEKLFF.

The rearrangement uses TRBV6-1 and TRBJ2-1; 8 nucleotides line up with TRBD2. CDR3 length: 17 residues. With V trimmed by 1 base and J by 9 bases, 14 bases remained unmatched. Germline CDR1 reads MNHNS; CDR2 reads SASEGT. CDR3: CASSEGIGGGTIVEQFF. In DNA form, the CDR3 reads TGTGCCAGCAGTGAAGGGATTGGCGGGGGGACCATTGTTGAGCAGTTCTTC.

This chain uses TRBV6-1 with TRBJ2-7; tentatively, D is TRBD1 (6 bases). This CDR3 comprises 14 residues. CDR1 is MNHNS, CDR2 SASEGT, per germline. Trimming took off 1 base at V and 3 bases at J, with 10 bases between the two ends. Written as DNA, the CDR3 is TGTGCCAGCAGTGAAGTTGACAGGTACTACGAGCAGTACGTC. It encodes CASSEVDRYYEQYV.

The V gene is TRBV7-9, the J gene TRBJ1-6; D is unclear. Trimming pared 4 bases from V and 10 bases from J, leaving 11 bases between. The length of the CDR3 is 13 residues. Germline V CDR1 and CDR2: SEHNR, FQNEAQ (reference sequence). CDR3 protein: CASSYDGGSPLHF. The DNA of the CDR3 is TGTGCCAGCAGCTACGACGGCGGATCACCCCTCCACTTT.

The rearrangement joins TRBV28 to TRBJ2-2; TRBD1 agrees at 8 bases. Germline CDR1 and CDR2: MDHEN and SYDVKM. V was pared by 3 bases and J by 7 bases, with 10 bases of the junction left unmatched. This CDR3 has 16 residues. CDR3 region: CASSLTGQGKGGELFF. In DNA, the CDR3 is TGTGCCAGCAGTTTGACTGGACAGGGTAAGGGCGGGGAGCTGTTTTTT.

The CDR3 sequence is CASSGGFGEKLFF. DNA of the CDR3: TGTGCCAGCAGTGGAGGGTTTGGCGAAAAACTGTTTTTT. The V gene is TRBV6-1, the J gene TRBJ1-4; D gene unclear. The CDR3 is made up of 13 amino acids. With 4 bases removed from V and 8 bases from J, the gap between germline ends came to 11 bases. Germline V lookup: CDR1 MNHNS, CDR2 SASEGT.

CDR3 DNA sequence: TGTGCCATCAGTGAGGAGCAGGTTGGGACTGAAGCTTTCTTT. It encodes CAISEEQVGTEAFF. The genes are TRBV10-3 and TRBJ1-1; D is unresolved. The CDR3 is made up of 14 amino acids. From germline, CDR1 is ENHRY and CDR2 SYGVKD. The V gene lost 2 bases and the J gene lost 5 bases, with 12 bases spanning the gap.

Here the CDR3 reads CASSDRDRVRGNQPQHF. The CDR3 region has the DNA TGCGCCAGCAGTGACCGCGACAGGGTAAGGGGCAATCAGCCCCAGCATTTT. The rearrangement links TRBV10-1 to TRBJ1-5, with 7 bases aligning to TRBD1. V trimming: 3 bases; J trimming: 2 bases; junction bases outside the gene matches: 10. This CDR3 has 17 amino acids. Germline V gene lookup returns CDR1 WNHNN and CDR2 SYGVQD (reference sequence).

The CDR3: CASSRGPTEAFF. As DNA, the CDR3 is TGCGCCAGCAGCCGGGGGCCCACTGAAGCTTTCTTT. V gene TRBV4-1 combines with J gene TRBJ1-1; perhaps TRBD1 as D (6 bases). The CDR3 spans 12 residues. CDR1 and CDR2 (germline): MGHRA, YSYEKL. The V end was cut by 4 bases, the J end by 4 bases, with 7 bases between.

The table lists this clone with a count of one. This chain uses TRBV6-6 with TRBJ2-7; 11 bases fit TRBD2. V trimming: 0 bases; J trimming: 6 bases; junction bases outside the gene matches: 7. The CDR3 extends over 16 amino acids. Germline loops: CDR1 MNHNY, CDR2 SVGAGI (reference sequence). CDR3 in amino acids: CASSYSPSGGRGEQYF. CDR3 sequence (DNA): TGTGCCAGCAGTTACTCTCCTAGCGGGGGGAGGGGCGAGCAGTACTTC.

The chain links TRBV4-1 to TRBJ1-2; 8 bases fit TRBD1. CDR3 length: 16 amino acids. The trim removed 0 bases at V and 5 bases at J, leaving 8 bases unmatched. Germline-derived CDR1 and CDR2 are MGHRA and YSYEKL. The CDR3 coding sequence is TGCGCCAGCAGCCAAGACAGCAGGGGGCAATGGTATGGCTACACCTTC. Translated: CASSQDSRGQWYGYTF.

The chain uses TRBV10-3 and TRBJ2-5; tentatively, D is TRBD2 (5 bases). The last part of the DNA fits TRBJ2-7 better; the J call may be wrong. The CDR3 length is 13 residues. Per germline, CDR1 ENHRY and CDR2 SYGVKD. CDR3 residues: CAISDGLSYEQYF. CDR3 in DNA: TGTGCCATCAGTGACGGACTCTCCTACGAGCAGTACTTC.